A selection of T cell receptor beta chains follows, all from one sample in a study of T cells in tuberculosis. Profiling relied on immunoSEQ multiplex PCR, and the TCRdb table lists in-frame clones only, not all of them. This table holds some 29,000 clones, about 90% found once. The sequencing input was PBMCs. These receptors were collected from a donor aged 5 to 30 with latent tuberculosis or without tuberculosis infection. Each CDR3 is given with its conserved first and last residue. D genes are given only for firm matches. Clone sizes are given selectively: once, few, many, or a class where the clone is expanded.

CASSLVGGANTGELFF	TGTGCCAGCAGCTTAGTAGGGGGCGCGAACACCGGGGAGCTGTTTTTT	TRBD1	TRBV7-2	TRBJ2-2	.
CASSSRRDTEAFF	TGTGCCAGCAGCTCCCGACGGGACACTGAAGCTTTCTTT	.	TRBV7-7	TRBJ1-1	few
CASSEGRVDTGELFF	TGCGCCAGCAGTGAGGGCAGGGTCGACACCGGGGAGCTGTTTTTT	.	TRBV10-1	TRBJ2-2	.
CASSDGAAGANVLTF	TGTGCCAGTAGTGATGGGGCCGCTGGGGCCAACGTCCTGACTTTC	.	TRBV19	TRBJ2-6	.
CASSPRGFGYGYTF	TGTGCCAGCAGCCCTCGGGGGTTTGGCTATGGCTACACCTTC	.	TRBV27	TRBJ1-2	.
CASSLSVLPTGAVYNEQFF	TGTGCCAGCAGTTTATCGGTATTGCCAACAGGGGCCGTTTACAATGAGCAGTTCTTC	TRBD1	TRBV27	TRBJ2-1	.
CASSVGSTLSSYEQYF	TGTGCCAGCAGCGTAGGGAGCACCCTTAGCTCCTACGAGCAGTACTTC	.	TRBV9	TRBJ2-7	.
CASSVGQDNSPLHF	TGTGCCAGCAGTGTGGGACAGGATAATTCACCCCTCCACTTT	TRBD1	TRBV2	TRBJ1-6	.
CASSAVSAGTDTQYF	TGTGCCAGCAGTGCGGTTAGCGCAGGCACAGATACGCAGTATTTT	.	TRBV6-4	TRBJ2-3	.
CASVRGSGNTIYF	TGTGCCAGCGTCCGGGGGTCTGGAAACACCATATATTTT	.	TRBV28	TRBJ1-3	.
CSVDRGIEAFF	TGCAGCGTTGACCGGGGAATCGAAGCTTTCTTT	.	TRBV29-1	TRBJ1-1	.
CASSFRTVSTDQPQHF	TGTGCCAGCAGCTTTCGGACAGTATCCACCGATCAGCCCCAGCATTTT	.	TRBV5-6	TRBJ1-5	.
CASAFRVSTDTQYF	TGCGCCAGCGCTTTCAGGGTATCCACAGATACGCAGTATTTT	.	TRBV5-1	TRBJ2-3	.
CASTSPKDRGGEKLFF	TGTGCCAGCACCTCACCGAAGGACAGGGGGGGGGAAAAACTGTTTTTT	TRBD1	TRBV2	TRBJ1-4	.
CASSKRGQGDYGYTF	TGTGCCAGCAGCAAAAGGGGACAGGGTGACTATGGCTACACCTTC	.	TRBV21-1	TRBJ1-2	.
CASRGSGVQETQYF	TGTGCCAGCAGGGGAAGCGGGGTACAAGAGACCCAGTACTTC	TRBD2	TRBV7-9	TRBJ2-5	.
CASSYDGQGEKYF	TGTGCCAGCAGTTACGACGGACAGGGGGAAAAGTACTTC	TRBD1	TRBV6-5	TRBJ2-7	.